These T cell receptor beta chains were read from a single sample in a study of T cells after yellow fever vaccination. TCRdb re-called the 5' RACE reads with MiXCR, one entry per CDR3 protein. This sample has hundreds of thousands of distinct CDR3 sequences, with 12% found just once. Sequences were derived from PBMCs, sampled on the day of the yellow fever booster vaccination. The source of these receptors is a man aged 30-40 years who received the YFV17D yellow fever vaccine. Both conserved end residues are part of each CDR3. D genes are given only for firm matches. Clone size is shown for a subset of rows, as once, few, many or a class of expanded clone.

v_gene	j_gene	abundance	d_gene	CDR3aa	CDR3nt
TRBV11-2	TRBJ2-2	.	.	CASSLISSGLNTGELFF	TGTGCCAGCAGCTTAATCTCCTCGGGTCTCAACACCGGGGAGCTGTTTTTT
TRBV14	TRBJ2-2	.	TRBD2	CASSQREGYNTGELFF	TGTGCCAGCAGCCAGAGGGAGGGCTATAACACCGGGGAGCTGTTTTTT
TRBV3-1	TRBJ1-6	.	.	CASSQDVASPLHF	TGTGCCAGCAGCCAAGACGTGGCTTCACCCCTCCACTTT
TRBV11-2	TRBJ1-4	few	.	CASSLIPGGFPSGKNEKLFF	TGTGCCAGCAGCTTAATTCCCGGGGGCTTCCCGTCGGGGAAAAATGAAAAACTGTTTTTT
TRBV10-3	TRBJ2-4	few	TRBD2	CAISGPSTSGSIAKNIQYF	TGTGCCATCAGTGGTCCTAGTACTAGCGGGAGCATAGCCAAAAACATTCAGTACTTC
TRBV6-1	TRBJ2-2	few	TRBD2	CASRTSGRPTGELFF	TGTGCCAGCAGAACTAGCGGGAGGCCCACCGGGGAGCTGTTTTTT
TRBV7-2	TRBJ2-5	.	TRBD1	CASSRTGTGIETQYF	TGTGCCAGCAGCAGGACCGGGACAGGGATCGAGACCCAGTACTTC
TRBV11-2	TRBJ2-7	few	TRBD2	CASSLEAASGPSSYEQYF	TGTGCCAGCAGCTTAGAAGCGGCTAGCGGGCCGAGCTCCTACGAGCAGTACTTC
TRBV9	TRBJ2-2	.	.	CASSVEGFGTGELFF	TGTGCCAGCAGCGTAGAGGGATTTGGGACCGGGGAGCTGTTTTTT
TRBV20-1	TRBJ1-2	.	.	CSARPGLLYGYTF	TGCAGTGCTAGACCCGGCCTTCTATATGGCTACACCTTC
TRBV7-2	TRBJ2-3	.	TRBD2	CASSLGLTSVPTDTQYF	TGTGCCAGCAGCTTAGGCCTTACTAGCGTTCCCACAGATACGCAGTATTTT
TRBV24-1	TRBJ2-3	.	TRBD2	CATSDPDSGRASDTQYF	TGTGCCACCAGTGACCCTGATAGCGGGAGGGCCTCGGATACGCAGTATTTT
TRBV4-2	TRBJ2-2	.	.	CASSQAKNTGELFF	TGTGCCAGCAGCCAGGCTAAAAACACCGGGGAGCTGTTTTTT
TRBV14	TRBJ2-2	.	.	CASSRIDGTGELFF	TGTGCCAGCAGCCGCATCGACGGGACCGGGGAGCTGTTTTTT
TRBV7-6	TRBJ2-1	few	TRBD2	CASSLGLAGETNEQFF	TGTGCCAGCAGCTTGGGCCTAGCGGGAGAAACCAATGAGCAGTTCTTC
TRBV12-3/TRBV12-4	TRBJ2-7	few	.	CASTNTSFGEQYF	TGTGCCAGCACCAATACGTCATTTGGCGAGCAGTACTTC
TRBV27	TRBJ1-6	many	.	CASSFSGMDNSPLHF	TGTGCCAGCAGTTTTTCAGGGATGGATAATTCACCCCTCCACTTT
TRBV6-1	TRBJ2-1	few	TRBD1	CASGSRDRGSLEQFF	TGTGCCAGCGGTAGCCGGGACAGGGGGAGTCTTGAGCAGTTCTTC
TRBV5-3	TRBJ1-5	few	.	CARSLGRGPSNQPQHF	TGTGCCAGAAGCTTGGGAAGGGGACCCTCCAATCAGCCCCAGCATTTT
TRBV20-1	TRBJ2-2	.	.	CSARGPHTGELFF	TGCAGTGCTAGAGGACCACACACCGGGGAGCTGTTTTTT
TRBV6-5	TRBJ2-7	few	.	CASSYSSASYEQYF	TGTGCCAGCAGTTACTCGTCTGCATCCTACGAGCAGTACTTC
TRBV9	TRBJ2-1	many	TRBD2	CASSPTSVYNEQFF	TGTGCCAGCAGCCCGACTAGCGTCTACAATGAGCAGTTCTTC
TRBV3-1	TRBJ1-2	many	TRBD1	CASSRVGGDREGYTF	TGTGCCAGCAGCCGGGTCGGAGGGGACAGGGAAGGCTACACCTTC
TRBV5-1	TRBJ2-7	.	TRBD2	CASSGGLAGLGVEQYF	TGCGCCAGCAGCGGGGGACTAGCGGGTTTGGGGGTCGAGCAGTACTTC
TRBV27	TRBJ2-3	many	.	CATKSTSTDTQYF	TGTGCCACAAAATCCACTAGCACAGATACGCAGTATTTT
TRBV20-1	TRBJ1-5	.	.	CSAYDRPNQPQHF	TGCAGTGCGTACGACAGGCCAAATCAGCCCCAGCATTTT
TRBV5-1	TRBJ1-1	.	TRBD1	CASSPGGTGSLSTEAFF	TGCGCCAGCAGCCCGGGGGGGACAGGGAGCCTGAGCACTGAAGCTTTCTTT
TRBV7-9	TRBJ2-3	few	.	CASVDAPQDTQYF	TGTGCCAGCGTTGATGCCCCTCAGGATACGCAGTATTTT
TRBV12-3/TRBV12-4	TRBJ2-5	many	.	CASSRPFRSQETQYF	TGTGCCAGCAGTCGCCCCTTTCGGAGCCAAGAGACCCAGTACTTC
TRBV5-1	TRBJ2-3	.	.	CASSRAVADTQYF	TGCGCCAGCAGCAGGGCGGTGGCAGATACGCAGTATTTT
TRBV7-2	TRBJ2-7	many	.	CASSSRSSYEQYF	TGTGCCAGCAGTTCGAGGAGCTCCTACGAGCAGTACTTC
TRBV6-2/TRBV6-3	TRBJ2-2	few	.	CASSPWGELFF	TGTGCCAGCAGTCCTTGGGGGGAGCTGTTTTTT
TRBV20-1	TRBJ2-1	.	.	CSASRDSGWDEQFF	TGCAGTGCTAGCCGGGACTCAGGGTGGGATGAGCAGTTCTTC
TRBV5-1	TRBJ2-3	.	.	CASSLADGGPDTQYF	TGCGCCAGCAGCTTGGCGGATGGGGGCCCAGATACGCAGTATTTT
TRBV20-1	TRBJ1-2	many	.	CSAPGLYGYTF	TGCAGTGCTCCGGGCCTCTATGGCTACACCTTC
TRBV29-1	TRBJ2-1	.	TRBD1	CSPVGQGPYNEQFF	TGCAGCCCTGTCGGACAGGGCCCCTACAATGAGCAGTTCTTC
TRBV7-2	TRBJ2-7	few	.	CASSLPQGAELYEQYF	TGTGCCAGCAGCTTACCCCAAGGAGCGGAACTCTACGAGCAGTACTTC
TRBV20-1	TRBJ1-4	few	.	CSAREQVTEKLFF	TGCAGTGCTAGAGAACAGGTTACTGAAAAACTGTTTTTT
TRBV20-1	TRBJ2-3	few	.	CSAIADSTDTQYF	TGCAGTGCTATAGCAGATAGCACAGATACGCAGTATTTT
TRBV20-1	TRBJ2-7	few	.	CSARSSQLPSYEQYF	TGCAGTGCTAGATCTTCACAACTGCCCTCCTACGAGCAGTACTTC
TRBV20-1	TRBJ2-2	.	TRBD2	CSARPALAGVGNTGELFF	TGCAGTGCTCGACCCGCACTAGCGGGAGTCGGAAACACCGGGGAGCTGTTTTTT
TRBV27	TRBJ2-3	few	.	CASSSPGRNSTDTQYF	TGTGCCAGCAGCTCCCCGGGGAGAAACAGCACAGATACGCAGTATTTT
TRBV5-1	TRBJ2-1	many	TRBD1	CASSLGGQAYNEQFF	TGCGCCAGCAGCTTGGGGGGACAGGCCTACAATGAGCAGTTCTTC
TRBV9	TRBJ2-7	.	TRBD2	CASSAGGEFRSSYEQYF	TGTGCCAGCAGCGCGGGGGGGGAATTCAGAAGCTCCTACGAGCAGTACTTC
TRBV24-1	TRBJ2-1	.	TRBD1	CATSDSDRGINEQFF	TGTGCCACCAGTGACTCGGACAGGGGCATCAATGAGCAGTTCTTC
TRBV25-1	TRBJ2-3	few	.	CASSEYGVGSGTDTQYF	TGTGCCAGCAGTGAATACGGCGTTGGTAGCGGCACAGATACGCAGTATTTT
TRBV12-3/TRBV12-4	TRBJ2-1	.	.	CASSGGRSLRQFF	TGTGCCAGCAGTGGCGGACGGTCCCTCCGTCAGTTCTTC
TRBV27	TRBJ2-7	.	TRBD2	CASSRYVRLAEPLSYEQYF	TGTGCCAGCAGTCGGTACGTAAGACTAGCGGAGCCCCTCTCCTACGAGCAGTACTTC
TRBV7-2	TRBJ2-7	.	.	CASSLPGDEQYF	TGTGCCAGCAGCTTACCAGGGGACGAGCAGTACTTC
TRBV24-1	TRBJ2-3	few	TRBD1	CATGDGTADSTQYF	TGTGCCACAGGGGACGGGACAGCTGATTCTACGCAGTATTTT
TRBV20-1	TRBJ2-5	.	TRBD2	CSASLAGQETQYF	TGCAGTGCTAGTCTAGCGGGGCAAGAGACCCAGTACTTC
TRBV4-2	TRBJ2-2	.	.	CASSQDPKVQTTVAGELFF	TGTGCCAGCAGCCAAGATCCCAAGGTGCAAACTACAGTAGCCGGGGAGCTGTTTTTT
TRBV7-2	TRBJ1-6	.	TRBD1	CASSATGGSPLHF	TGTGCCAGCAGCGCCACAGGGGGTTCACCCCTCCACTTT
TRBV6-6	TRBJ2-1	.	TRBD2	CASSFSRGDEQFF	TGTGCCAGCAGTTTTAGTCGGGGGGATGAGCAGTTCTTC
TRBV29-1	TRBJ2-2	.	.	CSVRGSSNTGELFF	TGCAGCGTGAGGGGCAGTTCGAACACCGGGGAGCTGTTTTTT
TRBV4-3	TRBJ2-1	.	TRBD1	CASSRDRDLYNEQFF	TGCGCCAGCAGCCGCGACAGGGACCTATACAATGAGCAGTTCTTC
TRBV7-2	TRBJ2-7	few	.	CASSTSGGHSYEQYF	TGTGCCAGCAGTACATCCGGGGGACACAGCTACGAGCAGTACTTC
TRBV5-1	TRBJ2-5	.	TRBD2	CASSWEGLAGKTQYF	TGCGCCAGCAGCTGGGAGGGACTAGCGGGAAAAACCCAGTACTTC
TRBV19	TRBJ2-1	once	.	CASSIAAGGEQFF	TGTGCCAGTAGTATAGCGGCGGGCGGAGAGCAGTTCTTC
TRBV5-1	TRBJ1-1	few	TRBD1	CASSRGQGNAEAFF	TGCGCCAGCAGCAGGGGACAGGGGAACGCTGAAGCTTTCTTT